Listed here is a single T cell receptor beta chain. The sample is drawn from a study of blood T cell repertoires in COVID-19. Here immunoSEQ multiplex PCR was the method, and the copy in TCRdb shows in-frame clones only, minus some. This table holds fewer than 400,000 clones, 90% to 95% found once. V was clipped by 1 base and J by 7 bases; unmatched bases: 7. The CDR3 spans 15 residues. CDR1 SGHNT and CDR2 YYREEE come from the germline V gene (reference sequence). Specimen: PBMCs or T cells enriched from blood (not recorded which). This TCR derives from a woman aged 30 to 39 who had been exposed to COVID-19. The rearrangement links TRBV5-4 to TRBJ1-4; 7 bases match TRBD1. For the CDR3, the DNA is TGTGCCAGCAGCTTGTATGGGCAGGGGGGTGAAAAACTGTTTTTT. Protein: CASSLYGQGGEKLFF.